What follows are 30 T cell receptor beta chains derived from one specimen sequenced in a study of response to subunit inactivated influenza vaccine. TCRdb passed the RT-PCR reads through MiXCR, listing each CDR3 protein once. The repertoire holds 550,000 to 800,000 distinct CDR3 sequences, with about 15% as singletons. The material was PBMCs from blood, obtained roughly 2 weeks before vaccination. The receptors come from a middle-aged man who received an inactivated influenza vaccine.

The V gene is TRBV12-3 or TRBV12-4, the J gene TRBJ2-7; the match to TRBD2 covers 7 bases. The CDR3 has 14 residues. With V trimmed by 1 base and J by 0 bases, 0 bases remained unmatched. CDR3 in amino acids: CASSLGDYSYEQYF. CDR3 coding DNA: TGTGCCAGCAGTTTAGGGGACTACTCCTACGAGCAGTACTTC.

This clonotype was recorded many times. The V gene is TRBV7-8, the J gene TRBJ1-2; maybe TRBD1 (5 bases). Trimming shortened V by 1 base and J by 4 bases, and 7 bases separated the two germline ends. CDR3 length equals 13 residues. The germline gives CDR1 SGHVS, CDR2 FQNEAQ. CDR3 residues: CASSLGQFYGYTF. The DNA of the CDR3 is TGTGCCAGCAGCTTAGGACAGTTCTATGGCTACACCTTC.

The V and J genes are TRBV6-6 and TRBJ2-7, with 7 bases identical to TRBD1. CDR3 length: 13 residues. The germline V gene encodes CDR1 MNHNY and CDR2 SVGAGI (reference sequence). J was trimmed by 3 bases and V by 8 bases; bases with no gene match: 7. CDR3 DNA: TGTGCCAGCGCGAAACAGGGGATCTACGAGCAGTACTTC. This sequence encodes CASAKQGIYEQYF.

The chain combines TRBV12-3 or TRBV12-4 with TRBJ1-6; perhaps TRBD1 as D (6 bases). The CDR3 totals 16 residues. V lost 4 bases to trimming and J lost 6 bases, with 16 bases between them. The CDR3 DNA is TGTGCCAGCAGTTCACGGACAGTTCAAATTAATTCACCCCTCCACTTT. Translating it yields CASSSRTVQINSPLHF.

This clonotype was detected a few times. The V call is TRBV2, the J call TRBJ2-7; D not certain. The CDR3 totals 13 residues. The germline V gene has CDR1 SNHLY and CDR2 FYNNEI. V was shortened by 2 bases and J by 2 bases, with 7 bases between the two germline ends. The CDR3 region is CASSEPSAYEQYF. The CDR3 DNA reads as TGTGCCAGCAGTGAACCATCCGCCTACGAGCAGTACTTC.

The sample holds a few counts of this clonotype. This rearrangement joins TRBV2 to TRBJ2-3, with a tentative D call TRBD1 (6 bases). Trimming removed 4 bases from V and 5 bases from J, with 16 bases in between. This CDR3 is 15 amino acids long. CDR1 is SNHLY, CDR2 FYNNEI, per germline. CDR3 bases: TGTGCCAGCAGTGCACAGGGCGGTGGCTTAGATACGCAGTATTTT. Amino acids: CASSAQGGGLDTQYF.

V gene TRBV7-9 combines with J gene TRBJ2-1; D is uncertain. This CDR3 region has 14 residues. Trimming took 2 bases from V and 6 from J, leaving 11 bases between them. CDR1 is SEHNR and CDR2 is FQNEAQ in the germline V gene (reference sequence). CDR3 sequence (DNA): TGTGCCAGCAGCTTACCCGTGGCGAGCAATGAGCAGTTCTTC. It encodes CASSLPVASNEQFF.

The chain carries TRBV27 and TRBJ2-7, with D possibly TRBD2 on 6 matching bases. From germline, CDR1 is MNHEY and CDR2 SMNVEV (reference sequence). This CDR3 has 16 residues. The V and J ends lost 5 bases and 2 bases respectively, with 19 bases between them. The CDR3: CASSRDAGTSTYEQYF. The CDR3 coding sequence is TGTGCCAGCAGTCGTGACGCCGGGACTTCAACCTACGAGCAGTACTTC.

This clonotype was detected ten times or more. The CDR3: CASSQETSNSPLHF. The DNA of the CDR3 is TGTGCCAGCAGCCAAGAGACGAGCAATTCACCCCTCCACTTT. This chain joins TRBV14 and TRBJ1-6; no clear D gene. The V end was cut by 0 bases, the J end by 7 bases, with 7 bases between. The CDR3 is made up of 14 amino acids. The germline V gene has CDR1 SGHDN and CDR2 FVKESK.

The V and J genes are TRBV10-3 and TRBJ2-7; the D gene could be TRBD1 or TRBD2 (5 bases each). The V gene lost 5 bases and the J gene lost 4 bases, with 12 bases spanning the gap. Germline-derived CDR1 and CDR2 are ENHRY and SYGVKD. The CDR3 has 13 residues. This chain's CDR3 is CAISRGGPYEQYF. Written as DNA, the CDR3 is TGTGCCATCAGTCGGGGCGGGCCGTACGAGCAGTACTTC.

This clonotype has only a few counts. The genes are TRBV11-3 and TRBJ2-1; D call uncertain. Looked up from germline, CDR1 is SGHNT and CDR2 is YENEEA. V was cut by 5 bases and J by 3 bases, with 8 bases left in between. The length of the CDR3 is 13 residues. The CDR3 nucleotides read TGTGCCAGCAGCACCGCTAGCTACAATGAGCAGTTCTTC. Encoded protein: CASSTASYNEQFF.

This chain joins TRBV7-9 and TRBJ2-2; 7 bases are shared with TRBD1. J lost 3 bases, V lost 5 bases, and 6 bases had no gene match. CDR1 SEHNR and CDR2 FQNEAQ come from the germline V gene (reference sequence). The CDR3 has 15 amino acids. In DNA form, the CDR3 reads TGTGCCAGCAGCGTTACGACAGGGCACACCGGGGAGCTGTTTTTT. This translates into CASSVTTGHTGELFF.

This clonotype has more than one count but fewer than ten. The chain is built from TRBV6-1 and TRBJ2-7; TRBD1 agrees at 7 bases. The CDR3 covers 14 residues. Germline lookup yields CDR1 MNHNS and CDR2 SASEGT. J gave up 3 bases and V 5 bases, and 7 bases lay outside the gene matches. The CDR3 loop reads CASSTGQTFYEQYF. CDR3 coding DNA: TGTGCCAGCAGTACGGGACAGACATTCTACGAGCAGTACTTC.

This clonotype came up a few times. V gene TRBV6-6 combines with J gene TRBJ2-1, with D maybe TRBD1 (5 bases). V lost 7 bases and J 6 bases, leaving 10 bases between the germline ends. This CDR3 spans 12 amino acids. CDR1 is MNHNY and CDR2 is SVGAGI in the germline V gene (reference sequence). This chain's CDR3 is CASNQGSNEQFF. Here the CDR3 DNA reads TGTGCCAGCAACCAGGGTTCCAATGAGCAGTTCTTC.

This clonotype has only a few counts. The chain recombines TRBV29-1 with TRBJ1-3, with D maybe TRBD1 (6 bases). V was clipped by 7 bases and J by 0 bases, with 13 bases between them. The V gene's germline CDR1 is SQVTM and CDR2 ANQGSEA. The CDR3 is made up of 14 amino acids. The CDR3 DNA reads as TGCAGCGAAACCACAGGGATCTCTGGAAACACCATATATTTT. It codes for CSETTGISGNTIYF.

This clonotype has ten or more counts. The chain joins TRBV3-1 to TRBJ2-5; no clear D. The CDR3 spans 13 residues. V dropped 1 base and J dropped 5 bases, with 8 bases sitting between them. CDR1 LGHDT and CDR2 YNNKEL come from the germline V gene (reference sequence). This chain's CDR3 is CASSQGVGETQYF. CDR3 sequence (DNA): TGTGCCAGCAGCCAAGGAGTGGGGGAGACCCAGTACTTC.

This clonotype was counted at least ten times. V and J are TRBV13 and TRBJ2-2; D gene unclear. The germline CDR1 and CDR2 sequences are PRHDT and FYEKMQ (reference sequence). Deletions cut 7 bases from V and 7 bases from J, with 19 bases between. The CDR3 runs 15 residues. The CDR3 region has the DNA TGTGCCAGCACCCTGGGCCGGAACTCTGACGGGGAGCTGTTTTTT. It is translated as CASTLGRNSDGELFF.

The CDR3 protein is CASSLGVAGAEQFF. DNA of the CDR3: TGTGCCAGCAGTTTAGGAGTAGCGGGGGCTGAGCAGTTCTTC. The chain employs TRBV12-3 or TRBV12-4 and TRBJ2-1; TRBD2 aligns across 9 bases. The CDR3 is 14 amino acids. Trimming took 1 base from V and 9 from J; bases not matched to a gene: 4.

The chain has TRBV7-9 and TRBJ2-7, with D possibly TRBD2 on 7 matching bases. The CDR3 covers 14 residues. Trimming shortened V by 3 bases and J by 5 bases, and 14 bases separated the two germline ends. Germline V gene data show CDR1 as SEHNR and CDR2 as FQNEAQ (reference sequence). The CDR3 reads CASSLGGGLDEQYF. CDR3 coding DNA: TGTGCCAGCAGCTTGGGAGGGGGTCTTGACGAGCAGTACTTC. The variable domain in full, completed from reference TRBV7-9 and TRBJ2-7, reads DTGVSQNPRHKITKRGQNVTFRCDPISEHNRLYWYRQTLGQGPEFLTYFQNEAQLEKSRLLSDRFSAERPKGSFSTLEIQRTEQGDSAMYLCASSLGGGLDEQYFGPGTRLTVT.

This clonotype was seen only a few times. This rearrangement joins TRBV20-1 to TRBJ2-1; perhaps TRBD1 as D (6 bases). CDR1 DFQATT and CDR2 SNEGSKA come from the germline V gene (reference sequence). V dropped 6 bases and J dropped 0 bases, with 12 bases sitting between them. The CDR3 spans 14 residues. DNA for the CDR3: TGCAGTGCAGCCGGGACACGCTCCTACAATGAGCAGTTCTTC. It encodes CSAAGTRSYNEQFF.

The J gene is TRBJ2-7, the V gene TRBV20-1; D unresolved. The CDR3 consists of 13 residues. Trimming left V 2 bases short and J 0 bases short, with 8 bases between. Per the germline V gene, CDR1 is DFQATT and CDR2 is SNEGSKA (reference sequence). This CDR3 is CSARPVASYEQYF. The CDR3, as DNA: TGCAGTGCTAGACCAGTGGCCTCCTACGAGCAGTACTTC.

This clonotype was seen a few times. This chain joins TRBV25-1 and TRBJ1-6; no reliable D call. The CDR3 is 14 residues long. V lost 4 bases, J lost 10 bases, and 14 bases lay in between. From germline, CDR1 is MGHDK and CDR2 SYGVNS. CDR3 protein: CASSVPGRGSPLHF. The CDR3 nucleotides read TGTGCCAGCAGTGTCCCGGGCCGAGGATCACCCCTCCACTTT.

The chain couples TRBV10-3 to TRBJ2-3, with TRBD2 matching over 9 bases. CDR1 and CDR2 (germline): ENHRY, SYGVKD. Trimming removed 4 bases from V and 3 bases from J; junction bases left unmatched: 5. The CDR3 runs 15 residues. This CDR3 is CAISAGLANTDTQYF. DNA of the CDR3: TGTGCCATCAGTGCAGGACTAGCGAATACAGATACGCAGTATTTT.

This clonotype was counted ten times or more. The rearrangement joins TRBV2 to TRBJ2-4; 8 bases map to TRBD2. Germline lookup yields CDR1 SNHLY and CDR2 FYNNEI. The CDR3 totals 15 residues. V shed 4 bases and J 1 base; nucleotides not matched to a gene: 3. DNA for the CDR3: TGTGCCAGCAGTGTGGTAGCGGGGGCCAAAAACATTCAGTACTTC. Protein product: CASSVVAGAKNIQYF.

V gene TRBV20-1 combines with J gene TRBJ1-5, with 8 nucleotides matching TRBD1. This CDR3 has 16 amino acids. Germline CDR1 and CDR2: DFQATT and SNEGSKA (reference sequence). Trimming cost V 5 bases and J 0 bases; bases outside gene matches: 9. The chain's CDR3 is CSAQSGGTDSNQPQHF. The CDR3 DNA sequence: TGCAGTGCTCAATCAGGGGGCACCGATAGCAATCAGCCCCAGCATTTT.

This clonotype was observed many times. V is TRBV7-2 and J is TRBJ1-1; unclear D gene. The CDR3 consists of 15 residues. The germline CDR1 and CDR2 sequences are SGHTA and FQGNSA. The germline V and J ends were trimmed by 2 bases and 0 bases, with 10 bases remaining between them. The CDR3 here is CASSLNAGLNTEAFF. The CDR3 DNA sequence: TGTGCCAGCAGCTTAAATGCCGGTCTGAACACTGAAGCTTTCTTT.

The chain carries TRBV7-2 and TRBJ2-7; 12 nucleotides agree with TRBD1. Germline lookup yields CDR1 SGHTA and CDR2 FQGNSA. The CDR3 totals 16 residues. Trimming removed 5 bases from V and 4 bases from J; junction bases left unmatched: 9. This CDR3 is CASSHPGTGGGYEQYF. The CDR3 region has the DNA TGTGCCAGCAGCCACCCAGGGACAGGGGGCGGGTACGAGCAGTACTTC.

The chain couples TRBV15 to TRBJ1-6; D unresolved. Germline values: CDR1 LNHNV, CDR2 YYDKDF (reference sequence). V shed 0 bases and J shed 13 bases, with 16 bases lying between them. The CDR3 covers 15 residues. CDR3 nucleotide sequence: TGTGCCACCAGCAGAGATATGGCAGCGAGCTTCCCCCTCCACTTT. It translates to CATSRDMAASFPLHF.

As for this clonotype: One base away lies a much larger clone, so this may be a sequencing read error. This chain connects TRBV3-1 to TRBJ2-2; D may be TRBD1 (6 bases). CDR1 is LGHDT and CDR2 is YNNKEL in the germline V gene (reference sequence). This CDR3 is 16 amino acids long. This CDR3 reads CASRQEFSGVPGELFF. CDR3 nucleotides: TGTGCCAGCAGACAAGAATTTTCAGGGGTCCCCGGGGAGCTGTTTTTT.

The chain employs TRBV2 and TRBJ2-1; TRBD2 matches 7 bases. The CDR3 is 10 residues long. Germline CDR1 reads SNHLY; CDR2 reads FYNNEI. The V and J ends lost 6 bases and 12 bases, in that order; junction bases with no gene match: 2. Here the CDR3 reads CASRGGRQFF. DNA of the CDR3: TGTGCCAGCAGGGGGGGGAGGCAGTTCTTC.